These 22 T cell receptor beta chains were all obtained from the same sample, sequenced in a study of T cell changes during pregnancy in multiple sclerosis. Sequencing was performed with immunoSEQ multiplex PCR; in TCRdb, only in-frame clones are kept and a portion is missing. The sample lists about 41,000 clones, 90% to 95% seen once, with 7% in the top ten. The sample was CD8+ T cells from peripheral blood mononuclear cells, taken in the third trimester of pregnancy. The source is a female donor with multiple sclerosis, enrolled in a pregnancy study.

The chain combines TRBV7-8 with TRBJ1-1, with D maybe TRBD1 (6 bases). Germline assignment: CDR1 SGHVS and CDR2 FQNEAQ. V dropped 3 bases and J dropped 0 bases, with 17 bases sitting between them. The CDR3 runs 17 residues. Here the CDR3 DNA reads TGTGCCAGCAGCTTTTGGGGATCAGGACAGATGAACACTGAAGCTTTCTTT. Protein: CASSFWGSGQMNTEAFF.

The chain combines TRBV7-2 with TRBJ2-1, with 10 nucleotides matching TRBD2. CDR3 length equals 14 residues. CDR1 SGHTA and CDR2 FQGNSA come from the germline V gene. V was clipped by 5 bases and J by 7 bases; unmatched bases: 5. The CDR3 nucleotides read TGTGCCAGCAGCACGCTAGCGGGAGCGAATGAGCAGTTCTTC. This encodes CASSTLAGANEQFF.

This rearrangement joins TRBV27 to TRBJ1-1; 9 bases map to TRBD1. CDR1 is MNHEY and CDR2 is SMNVEV in the germline V gene (reference sequence). The CDR3 is 16 residues long. After removal of 5 bases from V and 1 base from J, the junction contained 8 bases not matched to a gene. CDR3 amino acids: CASSETGGMRNTEAFF. Here the CDR3 DNA reads TGTGCCAGCAGTGAGACAGGGGGAATGAGGAACACTGAAGCTTTCTTT.

V and J are TRBV28 and TRBJ2-7; D perhaps matches TRBD2 (6 bases). Trimming took off 5 bases at V and 2 bases at J, with 13 bases between the two ends. Germline V gives CDR1 MDHEN, CDR2 SYDVKM. The CDR3 spans 14 residues. Here the CDR3 DNA reads TGTGCCAGCAGTATGGGACTGGAACCCTACGAGCAGTACTTC. As protein: CASSMGLEPYEQYF.

This sequence joins TRBV27 and TRBJ2-7; D remains ambiguous. V lost 4 bases and J 0 bases, leaving 10 bases between the germline ends. Germline values: CDR1 MNHEY, CDR2 SMNVEV (reference sequence). The CDR3 consists of 14 residues. The CDR3 nucleotides read TGTGCCAGCAGTTCCGCAATGAGCTCCTACGAGCAGTACTTC. The encoded protein is CASSSAMSSYEQYF.

This chain uses TRBV6-6 with TRBJ2-1, with 10 bases matching TRBD1. V trimming: 7 bases; J trimming: 6 bases; junction bases outside the gene matches: 6. Germline V gene data show CDR1 as MNHNY and CDR2 as SVGAGI (reference sequence). The CDR3 extends over 14 amino acids. In DNA form, the CDR3 reads TGTGCCAGCACTACCGGGACAGGGGTCAATGAGCAGTTCTTC. Translation gives CASTTGTGVNEQFF.

The chain carries TRBV6-1 and TRBJ2-5; weak D call: TRBD2 (6 bases). Trimming took 0 bases from V and 1 from J, leaving 9 bases between them. The germline gives CDR1 MNHNS, CDR2 SASEGT. The CDR3 runs 15 residues. The CDR3 region is CASSEAGLFQETQYF. As DNA, the CDR3 is TGTGCCAGCAGTGAAGCGGGACTCTTCCAAGAGACCCAGTACTTC.

This clone has just one count. The CDR3 bases are TGTGCCAGCAGTTTAGGAGTTACTAAAGAGACCCAGTACTTC. It yields the protein CASSLGVTKETQYF. The rearrangement links TRBV27 to TRBJ2-5; D is unresolved. CDR1 is MNHEY and CDR2 is SMNVEV in the germline V gene (reference sequence). The V end was cut by 2 bases, the J end by 3 bases, with 10 bases between. The CDR3 is made up of 14 amino acids.

This clone was detected only a few times. The chain combines TRBV6-4 with TRBJ2-2, with D unclear. The CDR3 sequence is 13 residues long. V was pared by 3 bases and J by 0 bases, with 2 bases between. Germline CDR1 is MRHNA and CDR2 is SNTAGT. CDR3: CASSDTNTGELFF. In DNA, the CDR3 is TGTGCCAGCAGTGATACGAACACCGGGGAGCTGTTTTTT.

The J gene is TRBJ2-5, the V gene TRBV5-4, with TRBD1 identical over 8 bases. The length of the CDR3 is 12 residues. Trimming removed 6 bases from V and 5 bases from J; junction bases left unmatched: 3. The germline V gene encodes CDR1 SGHNT and CDR2 YYREEE (reference sequence). The CDR3 sequence: CASNDRGETQYF. The CDR3 nucleotides are TGTGCCAGCAATGACAGGGGCGAGACCCAGTACTTC.

The gene calls are TRBV5-4 and TRBJ2-7, with 13 bases identical to TRBD2. The V gene's germline CDR1 is SGHNT and CDR2 YYREEE (reference sequence). J was trimmed by 6 bases and V by 4 bases; bases with no gene match: 7. CDR3 size: 15 residues. CDR3 residues: CASSPLAGGPGEQYF. CDR3 nucleotide sequence: TGTGCCAGCAGCCCACTAGCGGGAGGGCCGGGCGAGCAGTACTTC.

This chain joins TRBV5-4 and TRBJ2-7; TRBD2 agrees at 8 bases. The CDR3 runs 13 residues. Germline V gene sequence: CDR1 SGHNT, CDR2 YYREEE (reference sequence). J gave up 7 bases and V 3 bases, and 6 bases lay outside the gene matches. CDR3 DNA sequence: TGTGCCAGCAGCTATCGGGAGGGGGGAGAGCAGTACTTC. Amino acid sequence: CASSYREGGEQYF.

This clone was observed a few times. The chain links TRBV28 to TRBJ2-7; 9 bases are shared with TRBD1. J lost 6 bases, V lost 6 bases, and 9 bases had no gene match. CDR1 is MDHEN, CDR2 SYDVKM, per germline. The CDR3 is made up of 14 amino acids. This CDR3 is CASSKPGQGPEQYF. DNA for the CDR3: TGTGCCAGCAGCAAACCGGGACAGGGTCCCGAGCAGTACTTC.

V gene TRBV4-3 combines with J gene TRBJ1-2; TRBD1 matches at 7 bases. The CDR3 loop spans 17 amino acids. Germline lookup yields CDR1 LGHNA and CDR2 YSLEER. V was pared by 4 bases and J by 1 base, with 12 bases of the junction left unmatched. Here the CDR3 reads CASSPRGTDLLNYGYTF. CDR3 DNA sequence: TGCGCCAGCAGCCCAAGGGGGACAGACCTTCTTAACTATGGCTACACCTTC.

The gene calls are TRBV11-2 and TRBJ2-1; 7 bases match TRBD2. This CDR3 spans 13 amino acids. V lost 4 bases to trimming and J lost 9 bases; unmatched junction nucleotides: 6. Germline assignment: CDR1 SGHAT and CDR2 FQNNGV. The CDR3 coding sequence is TGTGCCAGCAGCTGGGGGGAGGGACTTGAGCAGTTCTTC. Encoded protein: CASSWGEGLEQFF.

This chain uses TRBV9 with TRBJ2-1; TRBD1 might be the D (5 bases). There are 15 residues in the CDR3. Trimming stripped 0 bases from V and 8 bases from J, with 15 bases between. Germline lookup yields CDR1 SGDLS and CDR2 YYNGEE. The CDR3 sequence is CASSVGQGIFDEQFF. The CDR3 DNA is TGTGCCAGCAGCGTAGGCCAGGGAATCTTCGATGAGCAGTTCTTC.

The genes are TRBV19 and TRBJ1-5, with a weak D call TRBD1 (6 bases). CDR1 is LNHDA, CDR2 SQIVND, per germline (reference sequence). This CDR3 contains 15 residues. Trimming left V 4 bases short and J 0 bases short, with 10 bases between. CDR3 sequence reads: CASSTGVYSNQPQHF. Written as DNA, the CDR3 is TGTGCCAGTAGTACAGGGGTATATAGCAATCAGCCCCAGCATTTT.

The gene calls are TRBV7-3 and TRBJ2-1; tentatively, D is TRBD2 (5 bases). Germline CDR1 is SGHTA and CDR2 is FQGTGA. The germline V and J ends were trimmed by 6 bases and 5 bases, with 11 bases remaining between them. The CDR3 contains 13 residues. The CDR3 region has the DNA TGTGCCAGCAGTCCCCCCGGGAACAATGAGCAGTTCTTC. This codes for CASSPPGNNEQFF.

In its sample, this clone was seen a few times. The rearrangement joins TRBV27 to TRBJ1-1; tentatively, D is TRBD1 (6 bases). The CDR3 is 13 amino acids. Trimming removed 7 bases at V and 1 base at J, with 10 bases between. Germline V lookup: CDR1 MNHEY, CDR2 SMNVEV (reference sequence). Here the CDR3 DNA reads TGTGCCAGCAACCAACAGGGGAACACTGAAGCTTTCTTT. This codes for CASNQQGNTEAFF.

This sequence joins TRBV28 and TRBJ2-5, with no clear D. V shed 6 bases and J shed 5 bases, with 10 bases lying between them. This CDR3 spans 12 amino acids. Germline lookup yields CDR1 MDHEN and CDR2 SYDVKM. CDR3 DNA sequence: TGTGCCAGCAGAGGTCCCGGGGAGACCCAGTACTTC. It encodes CASRGPGETQYF.

The chain uses TRBV16 and TRBJ2-3; the match to TRBD2 covers 7 bases. V dropped 1 base and J dropped 2; count of bases not matched to a gene: 6. The CDR3 is 16 amino acids. Germline CDR1 and CDR2: KGHSY and FQNENV. In DNA, the CDR3 is TGTGCCAGCAGCCAATTCCTAGCGGACCTCACAGATACGCAGTATTTT. Translating gives CASSQFLADLTDTQYF.

This clone appeared a single time. The chain employs TRBV2 and TRBJ2-3; TRBD2 aligns across 8 bases. CDR1 is SNHLY, CDR2 FYNNEI, per germline. V shed 6 bases, J shed 6 bases, and the junction held 5 bases outside the gene matches. CDR3 size: 13 residues. The CDR3 DNA sequence: TGTGCCAGCAGGCGGGGGGCGTCGGATACGCAGTATTTT. Its protein product is CASRRGASDTQYF.